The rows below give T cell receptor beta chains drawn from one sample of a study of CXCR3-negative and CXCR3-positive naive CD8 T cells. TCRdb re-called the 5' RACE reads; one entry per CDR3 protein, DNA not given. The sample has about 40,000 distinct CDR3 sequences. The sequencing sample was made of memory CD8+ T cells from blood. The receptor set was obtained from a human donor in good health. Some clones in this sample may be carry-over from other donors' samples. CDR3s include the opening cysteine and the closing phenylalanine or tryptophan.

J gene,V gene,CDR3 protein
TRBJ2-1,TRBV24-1,CATSEETGYEQFF
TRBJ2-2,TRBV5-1,CASSDDQGGGELFF
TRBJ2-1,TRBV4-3,CASSQEMERGVGEQFF
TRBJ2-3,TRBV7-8,CASSSGARDTQYF
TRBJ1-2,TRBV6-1,CASTLLDGTGNGYTF
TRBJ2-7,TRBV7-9,CASTSTDPSVGEQYF
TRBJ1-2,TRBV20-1,CSAREADHYGYTF
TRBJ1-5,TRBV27,CASSFYGSNQPQHF
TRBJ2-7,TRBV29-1,CSVRDRPYEQYF
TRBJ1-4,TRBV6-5,CASRPGQGNEKLFF
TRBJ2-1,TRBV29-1,CSAPSGINQPPQFF
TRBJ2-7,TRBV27,CASSLGDSKEQYF
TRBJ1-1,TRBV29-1,CSVEDRAVGVVNTEAFF
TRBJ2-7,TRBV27,CASSSLGGGNSYEQYF
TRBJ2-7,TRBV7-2,CASSLNLWDEQYF
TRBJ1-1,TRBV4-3,CASSQDEGARTEAFF
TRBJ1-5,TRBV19,CASTHGNQPQHF
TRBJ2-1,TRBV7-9,CASSPPDPPYYNEQFF
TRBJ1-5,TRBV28,CASSLGDYSNQPQHF
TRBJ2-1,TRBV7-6,CASSFGTGGSNEQFF
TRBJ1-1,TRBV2,CASSEAEGWETEAFF
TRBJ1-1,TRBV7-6,CASSSFAGGRTEAFF
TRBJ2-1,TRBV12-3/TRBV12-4,CASSLVAGGAYNEQFF
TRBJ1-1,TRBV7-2,CASRSPGNTEAFF
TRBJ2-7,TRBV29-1,CSVDGQGESYEQYF
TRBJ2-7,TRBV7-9,CASSPDGQQVDHEQYF
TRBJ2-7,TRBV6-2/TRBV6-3,CASGPNYEQYF
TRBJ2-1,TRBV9,CASSDGVNEQFF
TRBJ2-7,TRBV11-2,CASSPPVGAYEQYF
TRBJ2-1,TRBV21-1,CASSKALRKTALSSYNEQFF
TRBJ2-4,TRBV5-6,CASSLDSTLAKNIQYF
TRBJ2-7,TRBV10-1,CASSTGSYEQYF
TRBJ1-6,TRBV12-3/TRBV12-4,CASSLRDRAVPPLHF
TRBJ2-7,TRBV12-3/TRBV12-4,CASSLRLAGGYEQYF
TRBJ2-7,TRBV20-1,CSARDLGYEQYF
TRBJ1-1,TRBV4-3,CASSQDPGLNTEAFF
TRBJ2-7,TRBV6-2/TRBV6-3,CASRRGDEQYF
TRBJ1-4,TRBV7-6,CASSSGQGLEKLFF
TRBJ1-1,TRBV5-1,CASSLVNRGLDTEAFF
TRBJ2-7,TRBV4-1,CASSLGGGGEQYF
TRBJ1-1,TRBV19,CATLDPTGGTEAFF
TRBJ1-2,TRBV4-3,CASSQDRVGYTF
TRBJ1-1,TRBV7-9,CASSLGTGTEAFF
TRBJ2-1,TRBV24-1,CATSDATSDYNEQFF
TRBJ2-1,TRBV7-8,CASSRTRRLASYNEQFF
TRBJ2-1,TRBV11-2,CASSFGTSGRMRGDEQFF
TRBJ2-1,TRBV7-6,CASSLGIGDEKQFF